Listed below are T cell receptor beta chains from one sample, sequenced in a study of T cell clones after liver transplantation. Measured with immunoSEQ multiplex PCR; TCRdb has only the in-frame clones, and not every one. The data show some 50,000 clones, 60% to 80% seen once. The starting material was CD4+ T cells from blood, obtained at the 22-month timepoint. Source of these receptors: a human patient who received a liver transplant. Some T cells may arise from the graft donor. Both conserved end residues are part of each CDR3. Fields, in order: clone size, V gene, D gene, J gene, CDR3 protein, CDR3 DNA. A D gene is named only where the DNA matches it firmly. Rows give clone size only sometimes, using once, few, many, or a class for an expanded clone.

>few|TRBV5-4|TRBD1|TRBJ1-6
CASSWDRGNSPLHF
TGTGCCAGCAGCTGGGACAGGGGGAATTCACCCCTCCACTTT
>few|TRBV28|-|TRBJ1-2
CASTRSGGWGYGYTF
TGTGCCAGCACTCGAAGCGGCGGCTGGGGGTATGGCTACACCTTC
>-|TRBV7-9|-|TRBJ1-1
CASSTNRGNTEAFF
TGTGCCAGCAGCACCAACCGGGGCAACACTGAAGCTTTCTTT
>-|TRBV19|-|TRBJ2-1
CASSTQRGGGSYNEQFF
TGTGCCAGTAGTACGCAACGTGGGGGAGGATCCTACAATGAGCAGTTCTTC
>-|TRBV5-1|TRBD1|TRBJ2-2
CASSLSGTGGTGELFF
TGCGCCAGCAGCTTGTCCGGGACAGGGGGGACCGGGGAGCTGTTTTTT
>-|TRBV2|TRBD1|TRBJ2-5
CASSATGGQETQYF
TGTGCCAGCAGCGCAACAGGGGGCCAAGAGACCCAGTACTTC
>-|TRBV7-2|TRBD1|TRBJ2-1
CASSLGTEAYNEQFF
TGTGCCAGCAGCCTCGGGACAGAGGCATACAATGAGCAGTTCTTC
>few|TRBV12-2|-|TRBJ2-1
CASRLCDEQFF
TGTGCAAGTCGCCTCTGCGATGAGCAGTTCTTC
>-|TRBV14|-|TRBJ1-6
CASSQNPGALSPLHF
TGTGCCAGCAGCCAAAATCCAGGGGCGCTTTCACCCCTCCACTTT
>-|TRBV19|TRBD2|TRBJ2-3
CASSAPFISTSGGSIDTQYF
TGTGCCAGTAGTGCCCCTTTCATCTCGACTAGCGGGGGCTCCATAGATACGCAGTATTTT
>-|TRBV27|TRBD2|TRBJ2-3
CASCGLAGATSTDTQYF
TGTGCCAGCTGCGGACTAGCGGGGGCGACTAGCACAGATACGCAGTATTTT
>-|TRBV10-3|TRBD1|TRBJ2-1
CAIRQGDNNEQFF
TGTGCCATCCGACAGGGGGACAACAATGAGCAGTTCTTC
>few|TRBV6-6|TRBD2|TRBJ2-7
CASTRLAGEPGHEQYF
TGTGCCAGCACCAGACTAGCGGGGGAGCCGGGGCACGAGCAGTACTTC
>-|TRBV7-2|-|TRBJ1-2
CASSTGGTQGGYGYTF
TGTGCCAGCAGCACAGGAGGGACTCAGGGTGGATATGGCTACACCTTC
>-|TRBV11-2|-|TRBJ1-2
CASSPSGVHGYTF
TGTGCCAGCAGCCCCTCGGGGGTTCATGGCTACACCTTC
>-|TRBV6-7|-|TRBJ2-3
CAIPLGALSPDTQYF
TGTGCCATACCACTCGGGGCATTAAGTCCAGATACGCAGTATTTT
>-|TRBV25-1|TRBD1|TRBJ1-2
CASSVRDSPYGYTF
TGTGCCAGCAGTGTCCGGGACAGCCCCTATGGCTACACCTTC
>-|TRBV5-1|TRBD1|TRBJ2-2
CASSLVLGGADTGELFF
TGCGCCAGCAGCTTGGTTTTAGGGGGCGCTGACACCGGGGAGCTGTTTTTT
>-|TRBV28|-|TRBJ2-2
CASSSWGTNTGELFF
TGTGCCAGCAGTTCTTGGGGGACAAACACCGGGGAGCTGTTTTTT
>-|TRBV7-2|-|TRBJ2-3
CASSLDAWDTQYF
TGTGCCAGCAGCTTAGATGCGTGGGATACGCAGTATTTT
>-|TRBV11-3|TRBD1|TRBJ2-3
CASSLAGGRDTQYF
TGTGCCAGCAGCTTGGCAGGGGGACGAGATACGCAGTATTTT
>-|TRBV15|-|TRBJ1-4
CATSRDVGREKLFF
TGTGCCACCAGCAGAGATGTGGGCAGGGAAAAACTGTTTTTT
>-|TRBV6-6|TRBD1|TRBJ2-7
CASRTQGAGVEQYF
TGTGCCAGCAGAACACAGGGGGCGGGGGTCGAGCAGTACTTC
>-|TRBV6-1|-|TRBJ2-7
CASSRYSQGTYEQYF
TGTGCCAGCAGTAGATACAGTCAGGGGACCTACGAGCAGTACTTC
>-|TRBV30|TRBD1|TRBJ1-2
CAWSVLPGGDYGYTF
TGTGCCTGGAGTGTACTGCCAGGGGGCGACTATGGCTACACCTTC
>-|TRBV6-1|-|TRBJ1-1
CASSEQDTEAFF
TGTGCCAGCAGTGAACAGGACACTGAAGCTTTCTTT
>few|TRBV6-1|TRBD1|TRBJ2-7
CASSSSTGGLEQYF
TGTGCCAGCAGTTCCTCGACAGGGGGCCTCGAGCAGTACTTC
>-|TRBV4-1|-|TRBJ2-3
CASSQYGSTDTQYF
TGCGCCAGCAGCCAATACGGTAGCACAGATACGCAGTATTTT